These 20 T cell receptor beta chains came from one sample sequenced in a study of CD4+ T cells in melanoma. Libraries were prepared by immunoSEQ multiplex PCR; TCRdb keeps only in-frame clonotypes and omits some of them. The sample gives roughly 110,000 clones, roughly 90% of which show up once; about 3.3% is in the top ten. The sequenced sample was peripheral blood. These receptors all come from a human donor with melanoma.

V gene TRBV19 combines with J gene TRBJ2-1; 10 bases are shared with TRBD2. Trimming took 4 bases from V and 9 from J; bases not matched to a gene: 9. The CDR3 covers 15 residues. Germline-derived CDR1 and CDR2 are LNHDA and SQIVND (reference sequence). DNA of the CDR3: TGTGCCAGTAGTAGGGGGACTAGCGATTGGAGTGAGCAGTTCTTC. Translated: CASSRGTSDWSEQFF.

This chain links TRBV6-1 with TRBJ2-5, with D tentatively TRBD2 (6 bases). V was trimmed by 3 bases and J by 5 bases, leaving 19 bases between them. Germline CDR1 reads MNHNS; CDR2 reads SASEGT. The CDR3 is made up of 16 amino acids. CDR3 in amino acids: CASSDPGLAPGETQYF. CDR3 DNA sequence: TGTGCCAGCAGTGACCCGGGACTGGCTCCGGGGGAGACCCAGTACTTC.

On this clone itself: This sample includes further DNA sequences coding for the same CDR3. The chain links TRBV7-9 to TRBJ1-1; D call uncertain. The CDR3 is made up of 14 amino acids. V gave up 2 bases and J gave up 0 bases, with 7 bases separating them. The germline CDR1 and CDR2 sequences are SEHNR and FQNEAQ (reference sequence). In DNA form, the CDR3 reads TGTGCCAGCAGCTTAAAGGGCTTGAACACTGAAGCTTTCTTT. It translates to CASSLKGLNTEAFF.

This chain links TRBV21-1 with TRBJ1-2; TRBD1, the D gene given by the table, was not confirmed from the DNA. TRBV21-1 is reported as a pseudogene. This CDR3 comprises 20 residues. CDR3 residues: CASSSSGPNQGGRGDGGYTF. The CDR3 coding sequence is TGTGCCAGCAGCTCATCTGGTCCCAACCAAGGGGGCAGGGGAGATGGTGGCTACACCTTC.

This chain joins TRBV2 and TRBJ1-2; TRBD1 might be the D (6 bases). CDR3 length: 15 amino acids. Germline CDR1 is SNHLY and CDR2 is FYNNEI. V shed 3 bases and J shed 4 bases, with 15 bases lying between them. CDR3 coding DNA: TGTGCCAGCAGTGATCTCTTACAGGGCATCTATGGCTACACCTTC. Protein: CASSDLLQGIYGYTF.

This chain uses TRBV25-1 with TRBJ2-7, with 7 bases lining up with TRBD1. The V segment lost 3 bases and the J segment 2 bases; nucleotides outside the gene matches: 4. CDR3 length: 14 residues. The germline gives CDR1 MGHDK, CDR2 SYGVNS. This CDR3 is CASSDRTGTYEQYF. The CDR3 region has the DNA TGTGCCAGCAGTGATCGGACAGGAACCTACGAGCAGTACTTC.

V usage is TRBV14 and J usage is TRBJ1-4; the D is unclear. CDR1 SGHDN and CDR2 FVKESK come from the germline V gene. The CDR3 consists of 14 residues. The V end was cut by 4 bases, the J end by 10 bases, with 16 bases between. The CDR3 bases are TGTGCCAGCAGCCGCGGAGGGTTTAGCGGAAAACTGTTTTTT. Amino acid sequence: CASSRGGFSGKLFF.

A single count supports this clone. The chain links TRBV7-6 to TRBJ2-3; D not certain. With 5 bases removed from V and 3 bases from J, the gap between germline ends came to 6 bases. Germline V gene sequence: CDR1 SGHVS, CDR2 FNYEAQ. The CDR3 is 12 amino acids. CDR3 amino acids: CASSTRTDTQYF. The CDR3 nucleotides read TGTGCCAGCAGCACGAGAACAGATACGCAGTATTTT.

The chain combines TRBV4-1 with TRBJ2-2; TRBD2 matches at 10 bases. In germline, CDR1 is MGHRA, CDR2 YSYEKL. The junction had 4 bases not matched to a gene; V was cut back by 4 bases and J by 2 bases. The CDR3 runs to 16 residues. CDR3 sequence reads: CASSLRTSGNTGELFF. CDR3 nucleotide sequence: TGCGCCAGCAGCCTAAGGACTAGCGGAAACACCGGGGAGCTGTTTTTT.

The V and J genes are TRBV4-1 and TRBJ2-4; TRBD2 might be the D (6 bases). The CDR3 contains 20 residues. Between the trimmed V and J ends, which lost 3 bases and 4 bases, there was a span of 28 bases. CDR1 and CDR2 (germline): MGHRA, YSYEKL. The DNA of the CDR3 is TGCGCCAGCAGCCACCGCCCTCAGATGGCTAGCGCGGCCCGGAAAAACATTCAGTACTTC. Translated: CASSHRPQMASAARKNIQYF.

The table lists this clone with a count of one. The rearrangement links TRBV28 to TRBJ1-5; weak D call: TRBD1 (6 bases). This CDR3 is 16 amino acids long. CDR1 and CDR2 from the germline V gene are MDHEN and SYDVKM. The ends were cut back, 4 bases at V and 2 bases at J, with 15 bases in the middle. CDR3 amino acids: CASSSLRGAGNQPQHF. The CDR3, as DNA: TGTGCCAGCAGTTCTCTCAGGGGAGCGGGCAATCAGCCCCAGCATTTT.

The rearrangement uses TRBV10-3 and TRBJ2-4, with 7 bases that match TRBD2. The V segment lost 0 bases and the J segment 9 bases; nucleotides outside the gene matches: 8. This CDR3 has 15 amino acids. CDR1 and CDR2 from the germline V gene are ENHRY and SYGVKD. The DNA of the CDR3 is TGTGCCATCAGTGAGTCGGGAGGGATCGGCGGCATTCAGTACTTC. Residues: CAISESGGIGGIQYF.

The chain combines TRBV9 with TRBJ2-6; no firm D call. CDR3 length equals 16 residues. V lost 0 bases and J lost 0, with 7 bases in between. Germline CDR1 is SGDLS and CDR2 is YYNGEE. CDR3 bases: TGTGCCAGCAGCGTAGCTGATTTCTCTGGGGCCAACGTCCTGACTTTC. Translating it yields CASSVADFSGANVLTF.

The rearrangement joins TRBV27 to TRBJ2-7; 11 bases match TRBD2. Trimming cost V 6 bases and J 6 bases; bases outside gene matches: 10. Germline-derived CDR1 and CDR2 are MNHEY and SMNVEV (reference sequence). The CDR3 extends over 15 amino acids. CDR3 nucleotides: TGTGCCAGCAGCCGTAGCGGGGGGGCCTCGGGCGAGCAGTACTTC. The encoded protein is CASSRSGGASGEQYF.

This rearrangement joins TRBV2 to TRBJ1-4, with 7 bases matching TRBD1. J lost 5 bases, V lost 8 bases, and 8 bases had no gene match. Germline V CDR1 and CDR2: SNHLY, FYNNEI. This CDR3 spans 14 amino acids. CDR3 loop: CASRWEQGNEKLFF. As DNA, the CDR3 is TGTGCCAGCCGGTGGGAACAGGGGAATGAAAAACTGTTTTTT. The whole variable domain, filled in from reference TRBV2 and TRBJ1-4, reads EPEVTQTPSHQVTQMGQEVILRCVPISNHLYFYWYRQILGQKVEFLVSFYNNEISEKSEIFDDQFSVERPDGSNFTLKIRSTKLEDSAMYFCASRWEQGNEKLFFGSGTQLSVL.

The chain joins TRBV5-4 to TRBJ1-3; D is ambiguous. CDR3 length: 14 amino acids. Per the germline V gene, CDR1 is SGHNT and CDR2 is YYREEE (reference sequence). Trimming pared 1 base from V and 4 bases from J, leaving 9 bases between. Here the CDR3 DNA reads TGTGCCAGCAGCTTGAAGGGCTCAGGAAACACCATATATTTT. Protein product: CASSLKGSGNTIYF. Full variable domain (missing parts from reference TRBV5-4 and TRBJ1-3): ETGVTQSPTHLIKTRGQQVTLRCSSQSGHNTVSWYQQALGQGPQFIFQYYREEENGRGNFPPRFSGLQFPNYSSELNVNALELDDSALYLCASSLKGSGNTIYFGEGSWLTVV.

The chain uses TRBV28 and TRBJ2-4, with D tentatively TRBD2 (5 bases). This CDR3 region has 14 residues. V dropped 5 bases and J dropped 9 bases, with 17 bases sitting between them. Germline CDR1 reads MDHEN; CDR2 reads SYDVKM. The CDR3 protein is CASSLLAARGIQYF. The CDR3 DNA reads TGTGCCAGCAGTCTCCTTGCAGCCCGGGGCATTCAGTACTTC.

This sequence joins TRBV5-6 and TRBJ2-3; 9 nucleotides match TRBD1. The CDR3 consists of 17 residues. The J segment lost 1 base and the V segment lost 5 bases, leaving 11 bases of the junction unmatched. Germline V CDR1 and CDR2: SGHDT, YYEEEE. Written as DNA, the CDR3 is TGTGCCAGCAGATCCGGGACAGGGTTCTGGGGCACAGATACGCAGTATTTT. Amino acids: CASRSGTGFWGTDTQYF.

This rearrangement joins TRBV19 to TRBJ1-3, with D tentatively TRBD1 (5 bases). This CDR3 has 15 residues. Trimming took 8 bases from V and 0 from J, leaving 14 bases between them. Germline V gene lookup returns CDR1 LNHDA and CDR2 SQIVND (reference sequence). The CDR3 spells CASEVRGNSGNTIYF. As DNA, the CDR3 is TGTGCCAGTGAGGTTAGGGGCAACTCTGGAAACACCATATATTTT.

This sequence joins TRBV6-1 and TRBJ1-2; the match to TRBD1 covers 8 bases. The CDR3 is 14 residues long. The V and J ends lost 5 bases and 3 bases, in that order; junction bases with no gene match: 5. From germline, CDR1 is MNHNS and CDR2 SASEGT. CDR3 DNA sequence: TGTGCCAGCAGTCGGACAGGGAACGACTATGGCTACACCTTC. Protein product: CASSRTGNDYGYTF.